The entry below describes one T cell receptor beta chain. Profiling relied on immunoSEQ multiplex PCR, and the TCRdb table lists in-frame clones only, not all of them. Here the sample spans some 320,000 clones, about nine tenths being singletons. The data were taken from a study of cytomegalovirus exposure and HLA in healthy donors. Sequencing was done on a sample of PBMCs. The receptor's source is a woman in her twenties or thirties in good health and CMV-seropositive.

CDR3 sequence: CASRTEGGEKLFF. CDR3 bases: TGCGCCAGCAGGACAGAAGGAGGGGAAAAACTGTTTTTT. The rearrangement uses TRBV10-2 and TRBJ1-4; tentatively, D is TRBD1 (5 bases). Germline values: CDR1 WSHSY, CDR2 SAAADI. Between the trimmed V and J ends, which lost 6 bases and 8 bases, there was a span of 13 bases. The CDR3 is made up of 13 amino acids.